The sequence of this T cell receptor (beta chain) was determined in a study of cytomegalovirus exposure and HLA in healthy donors. Findings and caveats of the study: Later analysis suggested links between common viral pathogens and several top significant clusters. Available immune exposure information covered CMV serostatus only. Researchers reported in a later analysis that a missense DCLRE1C variant was tied to TCR beta V- and J-gene trimming.

Germline CDR1 reads MGHRA; CDR2 reads YSYEKL. The V gene lost 1 base and the J gene lost 5 bases, with 5 bases spanning the gap. This CDR3 is 13 amino acids long. Researchers ran the PCR with 60 Vbeta and 13 Jbeta primers. Sequencing used immunoSEQ multiplex PCR; TCRdb keeps in-frame clones, though not all of them. The sample shows around 150,000 clones, around three quarters of them seen only once. About this clone itself: Its antigen is still unknown.

Material for sequencing was PBMCs. This sequence was found in a man aged 25-45 years in good health and CMV-seronegative. J is TRBJ2-2 and V is TRBV4-1, with unresolved D. The CDR3 nucleotides read TGCGCCAGCAGCCAAGGTAGAACCGGGGAGCTGTTTTTT. Translated: CASSQGRTGELFF.